This is a list of T cell receptor beta chains from one sample in a study of blood T cell repertoires in COVID-19. Sequenced by immunoSEQ multiplex PCR; TCRdb stores in-frame clones only, minus some. The sample yields almost 400,000 clones, roughly 90% seen once. Sequencing was carried out using PBMCs or T cells enriched from blood (not recorded which). The receptors originated from a woman in her twenties or thirties with acute COVID-19. Each CDR3 is given with its conserved first and last residue. A D gene is named only where the DNA matches it firmly. Size tells how often a clone was seen (once, few, many) or the class of an expanded clone, and some rows leave it out.

size	D	V	J	CDR3	DNA
NA	NA	TRBV5-1	TRBJ1-5	CASSLKGNQPQHF	TGCGCCAGCAGCTTGAAGGGGAATCAGCCCCAGCATTTT
NA	TRBD2	TRBV19	TRBJ2-1	CASSRTSGQYNEQFF	TGTGCCAGTAGTCGGACTAGCGGGCAGTACAATGAGCAGTTCTTC
NA	TRBD2	TRBV11-2	TRBJ2-2	CASSFRGGRNTGELFF	TGTGCCAGCAGCTTCCGGGGGGGCCGGAACACCGGGGAGCTGTTTTTT
NA	NA	TRBV5-1	TRBJ2-1	CASSFQAGSSYNEQFF	TGCGCCAGCAGCTTCCAGGCGGGCAGCTCCTACAATGAGCAGTTCTTC
NA	TRBD1	TRBV2	TRBJ1-2	CASSHRQGANYGYTF	TGTGCCAGCAGTCACAGGCAGGGGGCTAACTATGGCTACACCTTC
NA	NA	TRBV19	TRBJ2-3	CASSIGVGGTSTDTQYF	TGTGCCAGTAGTATAGGGGTTGGCGGCACTAGCACAGATACGCAGTATTTT
once	NA	TRBV7-2	TRBJ1-2	CASSSDSPPWGYTF	TGTGCCAGCAGCTCGGACAGTCCGCCATGGGGCTACACCTTC
NA	NA	TRBV5-1	TRBJ1-5	CASSPDNSNQPQHF	TGCGCCAGCAGCCCGGACAACTCAAATCAGCCCCAGCATTTT
NA	NA	TRBV25-1	TRBJ2-3	CASSDRDTQYF	TGTGCCAGCAGTGACCGAGATACGCAGTATTTT
few	TRBD2	TRBV3-1/TRBV3-2	TRBJ2-1	CASSPAGHEQFF	TGTGCCAGCAGCCCAGCGGGGCATGAGCAGTTCTTC
NA	NA	TRBV4-1	TRBJ1-1	CASSQAPSGLRGAFF	TGCGCCAGCAGCCAAGCGCCCTCTGGCCTCCGAGGGGCTTTCTTT
NA	NA	TRBV7-3	TRBJ1-1	CASSLTGRSEAFF	TGTGCCAGCAGCTTAACTGGGCGCTCCGAAGCTTTCTTT
NA	NA	TRBV18	TRBJ1-1	CASSPAGNTEAFF	TGTGCCAGCTCACCCGCAGGGAACACTGAAGCTTTCTTT
once	TRBD2	TRBV5-1	TRBJ2-2	CASSQGLAGTGELFF	TGCGCCAGCAGCCAGGGACTAGCGGGGACCGGGGAGCTGTTTTTT
NA	TRBD2	TRBV7-2	TRBJ2-7	CASSESGKSSYEQYF	TGTGCCAGCAGCGAAAGCGGGAAGAGCTCCTACGAGCAGTACTTC
NA	TRBD1	TRBV4-3	TRBJ1-1	CASSPDRGTEAFF	TGCGCCAGCAGCCCAGACAGGGGTACTGAAGCTTTCTTT
NA	NA	TRBV7-2	TRBJ2-5	CASSLNRGGETQYF	TGTGCCAGCAGCTTAAACAGGGGAGGAGAGACCCAGTACTTC
NA	NA	TRBV24-1	TRBJ1-2	CATKKNHRVLNYGYTF	TGTGCCACCAAGAAGAACCACAGGGTTTTGAACTATGGCTACACCTTC
NA	NA	TRBV28	TRBJ1-5	CASTGGRGNQPQHF	TGTGCCAGCACCGGGGGGCGCGGCAATCAGCCCCAGCATTTT
NA	NA	TRBV7-9	TRBJ2-4	CASSLAGTTLAKNIQYF	TGTGCCAGCAGCTTAGCGGGGACAACTCTAGCCAAAAACATTCAGTACTTC
NA	NA	TRBV2	TRBJ1-2	CASSGWEIKVNYGYTF	TGTGCCAGCAGTGGCTGGGAGATAAAAGTTAACTATGGCTACACCTTC
NA	NA	TRBV24-1	TRBJ2-4	CATSDDPPPGERSKNIQYF	TGTGCCACCAGTGACGACCCTCCTCCGGGAGAGAGGTCCAAAAACATTCAGTACTTC
NA	TRBD1	TRBV10-1	TRBJ1-1	CASSEDRAPLDAFF	TGCGCCAGCAGTGAGGACAGGGCCCCCCTTGACGCTTTCTTT
NA	TRBD1	TRBV7-8	TRBJ1-1	CASSSVRGQGAEAFF	TGTGCCAGCAGCTCCGTGAGAGGACAGGGGGCGGAAGCTTTCTTT
NA	TRBD1	TRBV10-3	TRBJ1-4	CAISIGDRAGEKLFF	TGTGCCATCTCTATCGGTGACAGGGCCGGGGAAAAACTGTTTTTT
NA	TRBD1	TRBV7-2	TRBJ2-5	CASSDDRGKTQYF	TGTGCCAGCAGCGACGACAGGGGAAAGACCCAGTACTTC
NA	NA	TRBV6-5	TRBJ1-5	CASSYSQGGNQPQHF	TGTGCCAGCAGTTACTCACAGGGTGGCAATCAGCCCCAGCATTTT
NA	NA	TRBV6-5	TRBJ1-2	CASSSGQLNYGYTF	TGTGCCAGCAGCTCCGGACAGCTTAACTATGGCTACACCTTC
NA	NA	TRBV7-9	TRBJ2-7	CASSLGGGGPSYEQYF	TGTGCCAGCAGCTTAGGTGGCGGGGGCCCCTCCTACGAGCAGTACTTC
NA	NA	TRBV30	TRBJ2-3	CAWSVKPRGTDTQYF	TGTGCCTGGAGTGTAAAGCCGCGGGGCACAGATACGCAGTATTTT
NA	NA	TRBV24-1	TRBJ2-7	CATSDSGQYTYEQYF	TGTGCCACCAGTGATTCCGGACAGTATACCTACGAGCAGTACTTC
NA	TRBD2	TRBV3-1/TRBV3-2	TRBJ2-3	CASSQPGTSGGAADTQYF	TGTGCCAGCAGCCAACCCGGGACTAGCGGGGGGGCGGCAGATACGCAGTATTTT
few	TRBD1	TRBV30	TRBJ2-7	CAWRIQGATYEQYF	TGTGCCTGGAGAATCCAGGGGGCCACCTACGAGCAGTACTTC
once	NA	TRBV9	TRBJ1-1	CAGRPEAFF	TGTGCCGGCCGTCCTGAAGCTTTCTTT
NA	NA	TRBV5-1	TRBJ1-3	CASSLNAGTGNTIYF	TGCGCCAGCAGCTTGAATGCGGGAACTGGAAACACCATATATTTT
few	NA	TRBV5-1	TRBJ2-5	CASSPQGQETQYF	TGCGCCAGCAGCCCACAGGGTCAAGAGACCCAGTACTTC
NA	NA	TRBV21-1	TRBJ2-2	CASSTHSSGPGELFF	TGTGCCAGCAGCACCCATTCCTCAGGGCCCGGGGAGCTGTTTTTT
NA	TRBD1	TRBV9	TRBJ1-2	CASSVTEGTGVGYTF	TGTGCCAGCAGCGTCACAGAAGGGACAGGGGTTGGCTACACCTTC
NA	TRBD1	TRBV5-5	TRBJ1-3	CASSHYRGSGNTIYF	TGTGCCAGCAGTCATTACAGGGGGTCCGGAAACACCATATATTTT
NA	NA	TRBV7-2	TRBJ1-1	CASSLATAMNTEAFF	TGTGCCAGCAGCTTAGCCACCGCTATGAACACTGAAGCTTTCTTT
few	TRBD2	TRBV4-2	TRBJ2-1	CASSQRTSDYNEQFF	TGTGCCAGCAGCCAAAGGACTAGCGATTACAATGAGCAGTTCTTC
NA	TRBD2	TRBV7-8	TRBJ2-3	CASSSRWVAGGTDTQYF	TGTGCCAGCAGCTCCCGTTGGGTGGCGGGGGGCACAGATACGCAGTATTTT
NA	NA	TRBV27	TRBJ1-6	CASSFRQTSYNSPLHF	TGTGCCAGCAGTTTTCGACAAACCTCCTATAATTCACCCCTCCACTTT
NA	TRBD2	TRBV6-2/TRBV6-3	TRBJ2-1	CASSSRGGPYNEQFF	TGTGCCAGCAGTTCCCGCGGGGGGCCCTACAATGAGCAGTTCTTC
few	TRBD1	TRBV10-1	TRBJ2-7	CASSESRTGIYEQYF	TGCGCCAGCAGTGAGTCCAGGACAGGGATCTACGAGCAGTACTTC
NA	NA	TRBV6-5	TRBJ2-5	CASTRPGTTGKTQYF	TGTGCCAGCACCCGTCCTGGAACCACCGGGAAGACCCAGTACTTC
NA	TRBD1	TRBV24-1	TRBJ2-1	CATSDVQTGATEQFF	TGTGCCACCAGTGATGTACAGACAGGGGCTACTGAGCAGTTCTTC
few	NA	TRBV3-1/TRBV3-2	TRBJ2-3	CASSQWQDYSTDTQYF	TGTGCCAGCAGCCAATGGCAGGACTACTCCACAGATACGCAGTATTTT
NA	NA	TRBV5-1	TRBJ2-7	CASSLGTDPIYEQYF	TGCGCCAGCAGCTTGGGTACAGACCCCATTTACGAGCAGTACTTC
NA	NA	TRBV7-3	TRBJ1-1	CASGVGGNTEAFF	TGTGCCAGCGGGGTCGGAGGGAACACTGAAGCTTTCTTT